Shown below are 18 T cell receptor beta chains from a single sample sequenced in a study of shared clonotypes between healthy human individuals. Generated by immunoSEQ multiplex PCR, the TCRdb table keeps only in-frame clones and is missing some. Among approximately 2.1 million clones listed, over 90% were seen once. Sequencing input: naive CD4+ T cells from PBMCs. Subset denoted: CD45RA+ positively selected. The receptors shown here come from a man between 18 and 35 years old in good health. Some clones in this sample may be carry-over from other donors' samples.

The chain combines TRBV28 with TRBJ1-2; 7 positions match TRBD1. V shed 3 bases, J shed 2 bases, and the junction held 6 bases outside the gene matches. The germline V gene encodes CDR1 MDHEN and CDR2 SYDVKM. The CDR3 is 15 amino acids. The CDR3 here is CASSLGGGVNYGYTF. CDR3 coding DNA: TGTGCCAGCAGTTTGGGAGGGGGCGTCAACTATGGCTACACCTTC.

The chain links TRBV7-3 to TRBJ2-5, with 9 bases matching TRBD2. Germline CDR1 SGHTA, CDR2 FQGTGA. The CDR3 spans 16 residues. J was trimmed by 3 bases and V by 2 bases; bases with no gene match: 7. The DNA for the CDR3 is TGTGCCAGCAGCTTAGGTCAGTTAGCGGGAGAAGAGACCCAGTACTTC. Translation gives CASSLGQLAGEETQYF.

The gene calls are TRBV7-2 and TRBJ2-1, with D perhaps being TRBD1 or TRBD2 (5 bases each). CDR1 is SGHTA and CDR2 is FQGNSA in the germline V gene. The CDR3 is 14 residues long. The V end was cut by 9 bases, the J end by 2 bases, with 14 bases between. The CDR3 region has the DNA TGTGCCAGTGCTGGGGACGGAGCCTACAATGAGCAGTTCTTC. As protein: CASAGDGAYNEQFF.

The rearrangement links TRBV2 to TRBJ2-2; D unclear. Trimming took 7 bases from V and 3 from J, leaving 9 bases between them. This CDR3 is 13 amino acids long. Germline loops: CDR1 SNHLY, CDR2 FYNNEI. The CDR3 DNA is TGTGCCAGCAATAATCGTTACACCGGGGAGCTGTTTTTT. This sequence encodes CASNNRYTGELFF.

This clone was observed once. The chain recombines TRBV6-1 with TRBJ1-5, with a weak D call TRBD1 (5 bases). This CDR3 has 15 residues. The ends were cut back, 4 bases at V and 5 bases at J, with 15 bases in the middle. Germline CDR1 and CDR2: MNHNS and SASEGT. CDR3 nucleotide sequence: TGTGCCAGCAGTGTGGGACCGAGGGACTATCAGCCCCAGCATTTT. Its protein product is CASSVGPRDYQPQHF.

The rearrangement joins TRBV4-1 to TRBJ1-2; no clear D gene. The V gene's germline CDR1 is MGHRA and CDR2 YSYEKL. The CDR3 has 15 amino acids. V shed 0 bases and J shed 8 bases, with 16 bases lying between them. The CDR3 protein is CASSQDLQSFGGYTF. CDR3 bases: TGCGCCAGCAGCCAAGACCTACAGTCTTTCGGCGGCTACACCTTC.

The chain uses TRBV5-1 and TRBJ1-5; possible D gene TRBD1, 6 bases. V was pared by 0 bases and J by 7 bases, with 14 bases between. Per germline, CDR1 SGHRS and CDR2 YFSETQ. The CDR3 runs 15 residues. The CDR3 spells CASSLEGDTRQPQHF. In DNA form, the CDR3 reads TGCGCCAGCAGCTTGGAGGGGGATACGAGGCAGCCCCAGCATTTT.

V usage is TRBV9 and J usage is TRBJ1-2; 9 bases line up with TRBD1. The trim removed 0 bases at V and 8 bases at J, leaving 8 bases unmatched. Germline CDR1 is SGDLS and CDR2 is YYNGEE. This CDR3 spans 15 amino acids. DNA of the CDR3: TGTGCCAGCAGCGTAGGAGGGACAGGGAGGGTCGGCTACACCTTC. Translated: CASSVGGTGRVGYTF.

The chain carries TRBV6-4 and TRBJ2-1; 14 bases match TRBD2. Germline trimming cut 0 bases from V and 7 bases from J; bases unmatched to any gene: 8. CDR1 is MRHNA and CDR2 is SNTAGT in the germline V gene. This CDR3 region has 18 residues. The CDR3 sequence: CASSDSTSGRAPLNEQFF. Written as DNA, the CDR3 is TGTGCCAGCAGTGACTCGACTAGCGGGAGGGCCCCTTTAAATGAGCAGTTCTTC.

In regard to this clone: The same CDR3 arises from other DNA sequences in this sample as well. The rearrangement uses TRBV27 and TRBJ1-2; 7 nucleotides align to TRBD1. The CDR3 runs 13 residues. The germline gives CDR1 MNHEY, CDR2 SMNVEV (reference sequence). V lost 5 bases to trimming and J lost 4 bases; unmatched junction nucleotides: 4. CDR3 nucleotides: TGTGCCAGCAGTCTACAGGGGAGCTATGGCTACACCTTC. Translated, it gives CASSLQGSYGYTF.

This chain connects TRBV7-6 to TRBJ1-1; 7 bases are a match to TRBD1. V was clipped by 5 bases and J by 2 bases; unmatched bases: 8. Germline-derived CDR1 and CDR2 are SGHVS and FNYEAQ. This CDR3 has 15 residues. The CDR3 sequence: CASSLRQGGNTEAFF. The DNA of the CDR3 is TGTGCCAGCAGCCTCCGACAGGGAGGCAACACTGAAGCTTTCTTT.

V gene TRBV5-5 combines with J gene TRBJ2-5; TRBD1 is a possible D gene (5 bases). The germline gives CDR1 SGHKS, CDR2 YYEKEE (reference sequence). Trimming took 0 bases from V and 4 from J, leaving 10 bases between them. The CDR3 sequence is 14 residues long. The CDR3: CASSLGRGGETQYF. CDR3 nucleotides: TGTGCCAGCAGCTTGGGAAGGGGCGGAGAGACCCAGTACTTC.

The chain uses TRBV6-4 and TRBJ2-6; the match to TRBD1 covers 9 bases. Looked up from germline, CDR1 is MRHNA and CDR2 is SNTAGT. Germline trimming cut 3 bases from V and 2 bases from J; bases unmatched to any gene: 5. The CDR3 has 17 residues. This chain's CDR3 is CASSESGTGTGANVLTF. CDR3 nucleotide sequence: TGTGCCAGCAGTGAGTCCGGGACAGGGACTGGGGCCAACGTCCTGACTTTC.

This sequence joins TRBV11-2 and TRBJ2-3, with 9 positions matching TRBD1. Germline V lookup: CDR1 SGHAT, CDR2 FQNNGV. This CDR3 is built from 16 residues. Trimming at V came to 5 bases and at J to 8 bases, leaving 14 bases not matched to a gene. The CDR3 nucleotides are TGTGCCAGCAGCACAATACAGGGGGCGGATTACGGTACGCAGTATTTT. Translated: CASSTIQGADYGTQYF.

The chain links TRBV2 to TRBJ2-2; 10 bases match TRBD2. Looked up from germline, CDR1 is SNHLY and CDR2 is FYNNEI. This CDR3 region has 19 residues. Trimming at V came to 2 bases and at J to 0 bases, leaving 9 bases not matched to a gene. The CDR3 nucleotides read TGTGCCAGCAGTGAACGGGATAGCGGGAGGACCACGAACACCGGGGAGCTGTTTTTT. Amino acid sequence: CASSERDSGRTTNTGELFF.

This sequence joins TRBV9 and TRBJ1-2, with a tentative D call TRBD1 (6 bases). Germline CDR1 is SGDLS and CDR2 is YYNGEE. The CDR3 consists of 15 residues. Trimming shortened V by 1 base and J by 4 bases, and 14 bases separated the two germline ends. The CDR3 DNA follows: TGTGCCAGCAGCGTAAGCAGACAGGAGCTCTATGGCTACACCTTC. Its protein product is CASSVSRQELYGYTF.

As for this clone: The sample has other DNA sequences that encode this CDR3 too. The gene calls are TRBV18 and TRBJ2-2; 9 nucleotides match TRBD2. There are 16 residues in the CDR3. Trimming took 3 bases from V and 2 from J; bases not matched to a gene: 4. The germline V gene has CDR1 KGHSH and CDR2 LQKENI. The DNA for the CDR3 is TGTGCCAGCTCACCCCTAGCGGGAAGAAACACCGGGGAGCTGTTTTTT. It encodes CASSPLAGRNTGELFF.

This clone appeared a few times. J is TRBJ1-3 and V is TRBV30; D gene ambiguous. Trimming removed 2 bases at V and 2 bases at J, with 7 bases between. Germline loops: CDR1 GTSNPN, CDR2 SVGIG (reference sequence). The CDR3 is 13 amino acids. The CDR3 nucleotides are TGTGCCTGGAGTATGAGGACTGGAAACACCATATATTTT. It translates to CAWSMRTGNTIYF.